This TCR beta chain is drawn from a study of T cell responses to AZD1222 COVID-19 vaccine. Findings of the study overall: A mostly white British donor set with more females was recruited, and clonal diversity was possibly underestimated.

The CDR3 consists of 14 residues. Germline V gene lookup returns CDR1 SGHVS and CDR2 FNYEAQ. The ends were cut back, 0 bases at V and 5 bases at J, with 10 bases in the middle. The protocol was immunoSEQ multiplex PCR, while the TCRdb copy is restricted to in-frame clones and leaves out a portion. This sample has around 190,000 clones, with roughly 90% found just once. As to this clone: Antigen: not known.

The TCR was taken from an adult who received the AZD1222 COVID-19 vaccine. The genes are TRBV7-6 and TRBJ2-5; possibly TRBD2 for D (6 bases). The sequencing here drew on peripheral blood, taken 28 days after the second AZD1222 dose. The CDR3 DNA reads TGTGCCAGCAGCTTAGCGCTGGCGGGGGAGACCCAGTACTTC. Protein: CASSLALAGETQYF.